This TCR beta chain appears in the sequencing data of a study of blood T cell repertoires in COVID-19. Study-level information: Spain, Italy and the United States supplied samples that represented acute and convalescent COVID-19. PBMCs, B-cell-depleted T cells, or T cells provided the cDNA or gDNA that made up the material.

Patients from Seattle were sampled longitudinally, starting during active infection. The V gene's germline CDR1 is SGHRS and CDR2 YFSETQ. The CDR3 runs to 16 residues. J gave up 9 bases and V 3 bases, and 14 bases lay outside the gene matches. TCRdb's copy holds only in-frame clones and misses some; the assay was immunoSEQ multiplex PCR. Found here are some 400,000 clones, approximately 87% of them singletons; the top ten hold under 3%. The V and J genes are TRBV5-1 and TRBJ2-2, with 7 bases lining up with TRBD1. The sequence derives from a woman aged 55-70 years with COVID-19, enrolled during active disease. Source material: peripheral blood. In nucleotides, the CDR3 is TGCGCCAGCAGCTCTACCGGGACAGCCATTGGGAGGGAGCTGTTTTTT. This translates into CASSSTGTAIGRELFF.